This TCR beta chain is from a study of untreated major depressive disorder. DSM-IV major depressive disorder patients had Hamilton Rating Scale scores of 18 or more. Depression in patients ranged from moderate to severe. Participants with major medical conditions, Axis I/II comorbidities, regular medication or illicit drug use were excluded. Notes on this clone: Its antigen is unknown.

CDR3 length: 11 residues. Germline V gene data show CDR1 as LNHDA and CDR2 as SQIVND (reference sequence). Trimming removed 6 bases at V and 8 bases at J, with 8 bases between. General study findings and limits: Depressed patients' CD4+ T cells carried increased TRBV05-01 (Vbeta 5.1) usage versus control CD4+ T cells.

The method was immunoSEQ multiplex PCR; TCRdb's version includes in-frame clones alone and lacks a portion of them. This table holds around 23,000 clones, about 90% found once. The sample comprised CD4+ T cells from PBMCs. The receptor was isolated from a woman in her twenties or thirties with major depressive disorder. J is TRBJ2-4 and V is TRBV19; no clear D gene. CDR3 DNA sequence: TGTGCCAGTAGCTTACGGGACATTCAGTACTTC. This translates into CASSLRDIQYF.